This T cell receptor (beta chain) was profiled in a study of graft-versus-host responses after intestinal transplantation. The authors seeded approximately 200,000 CFSE-labeled responder cells together with approximately 200,000 irradiated stimulator cells tagged with violet dye. Between the trimmed V and J ends, which lost 6 bases and 0 bases, there was a span of 12 bases. Germline loops: CDR1 LNHDA, CDR2 SQIVND (reference sequence). The CDR3 loop spans 15 amino acids. Sequenced by immunoSEQ multiplex PCR; TCRdb stores in-frame clones only, minus some. The sample lists roughly 9,700 clones; 30% to 40% were seen once. This clone is judged medium-sized.

The chain combines TRBV19 with TRBJ1-5, with D maybe TRBD1 (5 bases). The sample here was alloreactive CD4+ T cells from a mixed lymphocyte reaction culture, taken before transplantation. Subset specified: CFSE-low proliferating T cells sorted from approximately six-day pre-transplant mixed lymphocyte reaction (GvH or HvG direction). The TCR sequence derives from a human patient who was an organ donor for intestinal transplantation. The CDR3 region has the DNA TGTGCCAGTAGGATGCAGGGATATAGCAATCAGCCCCAGCATTTT. Translation gives CASRMQGYSNQPQHF.